The next 10 T cell receptor beta chains were all read from a single sample in a study of human T cells and chemical hapten exposure (dated by TCRdb to the early 2020s). The sample's time point label, in plain terms: pre-sensitization, week 0. Read against the paper, the sample's treatment or condition label means: therapeutic diphenylcyclopropenone sensitization with weekly scalp DPC. Libraries came from RACE. Sequencing used a NextSeq 500. Clones were called with MiXCR by TCRdb after fastp trimmed the public reads at Q25, and only in-frame beta chains were retained. For every CDR3 protein sequence, its rows merge into one entry that carries the most common genes and DNA. The table for this sample lists 280,000 or so distinct CDR3 sequences; approximately 8% of them were counted only once. Of the sample, 1.2% falls within the top ten clones. Sample: whole blood, taken in connection with sensitization to the hapten diphenylcyclopropenone (DPC). Receptors originate from a young man with alopecia areata. Some clones in this sample may be carry-over from other donors' samples.

This clonotype showed up just a few times. The CDR3 DNA reads as TGCGCCAGCGGGGAGGCATTGAATGAAAAACTGTTTTTT. Translated, it gives CASGEALNEKLFF. The V and J genes are TRBV5-1 and TRBJ1-4; no definite D call. The CDR3 runs 13 residues. Germline V gene sequence: CDR1 SGHRS, CDR2 YFSETQ. Between the trimmed V and J ends, which lost 7 bases and 5 bases, there was a span of 12 bases.

V usage is TRBV4-3 and J usage is TRBJ2-7, with D perhaps matching TRBD1 or TRBD2 (5 bases each). The V end lost 5 bases, the J end lost 3 bases, and 14 bases lay between the germline ends. Germline V lookup: CDR1 LGHNA, CDR2 YSLEER. The CDR3 covers 14 residues. The CDR3 bases are TGCGCCAGCAGCGAGGGACCGATGATCTACGAGCAGTACGTC. Amino acid sequence: CASSEGPMIYEQYV.

This clonotype was counted a few times. The chain recombines TRBV9 with TRBJ2-7; D is undetermined. V was trimmed by 3 bases and J by 6 bases, leaving 13 bases between them. CDR1 and CDR2 from the germline V gene are SGDLS and YYNGEE. CDR3 length: 13 residues. This CDR3 reads CASSGPLQSEQYF. CDR3 bases: TGTGCCAGCAGCGGACCCTTACAAAGCGAGCAGTACTTC. Full variable domain (missing parts from reference TRBV9 and TRBJ2-7): DSGVTQTPKHLITATGQRVTLRCSPRSGDLSVYWYQQSLDQGLQFLIQYYNGEERAKGNILERFSAQQFPDLHSELNLSSLELGDSALYFCASSGPLQSEQYFGPGTRLTVT.

This clonotype has just a few counts. The V and J genes are TRBV7-2 and TRBJ1-6, with TRBD1 identical over 10 bases. Germline trimming cut 3 bases from V and 7 bases from J; bases unmatched to any gene: 3. CDR3 length: 15 residues. The germline gives CDR1 SGHTA, CDR2 FQGNSA. The CDR3 DNA is TGTGCCAGCAGCTTGACAGGGGGCTCAAATTCACCCCTCCACTTT. This gives the protein CASSLTGGSNSPLHF.

This chain uses TRBV23-1 with TRBJ1-4; no clear D. TRBV23-1 is treated as an ORF (open reading frame) with a function not yet certain. The CDR3 is 19 amino acids. The V end lost 6 bases, the J end lost 0 bases, and 23 bases lay between the germline ends. The CDR3 bases are TGCGCCAGCAGCCCAAATAATTCTGTATGCAGTCCAACTAATGAAAAACTGTTTTTT. Translation gives CASSPNNSVCSPTNEKLFF.

This clonotype came up a few times. The V gene is TRBV5-1, the J gene TRBJ2-2; D uncertain. V was trimmed by 0 bases and J by 6 bases, leaving 12 bases between them. The CDR3 is 15 residues long. CDR1 is SGHRS, CDR2 YFSETQ, per germline. CDR3 loop: CASSLEQWSPGELFF. CDR3 coding DNA: TGCGCCAGCAGCTTGGAACAGTGGTCCCCCGGGGAGCTGTTTTTT.

This clonotype was found a few times. This chain joins TRBV7-9 and TRBJ2-7; D not certain. V lost 5 bases to trimming and J lost 3 bases, with 8 bases between them. The CDR3 contains 12 residues. The germline CDR1 and CDR2 sequences are SEHNR and FQNEAQ (reference sequence). The CDR3 DNA reads TGTGCCAGCAGCCAGACCCGCTACGAGCAGTACTTC. This codes for CASSQTRYEQYF.

This clonotype appeared many times. This chain uses TRBV7-2 with TRBJ1-6, with TRBD1 identical over 7 bases. The CDR3 is made up of 13 amino acids. V shed 11 bases, J shed 11 bases, and the junction held 12 bases outside the gene matches. CDR1 and CDR2 (germline): SGHTA, FQGNSA. As DNA, the CDR3 is TGTGCCGGAGGATACAGGGGCGCGGCACCCCTCCACTTT. It yields the protein CAGGYRGAAPLHF.

This clonotype came up a few times. J is TRBJ2-1 and V is TRBV4-3; TRBD1 is a possible D gene (6 bases). The CDR3 is 17 residues long. CDR1 and CDR2 from the germline V gene are LGHNA and YSLEER. V lost 3 bases and J 4 bases, leaving 19 bases between the germline ends. The CDR3 loop is CASSQGTGLRGYNEQFF. The CDR3 coding sequence is TGCGCCAGCAGCCAGGGTACAGGCCTTAGGGGGTACAATGAGCAGTTCTTC.

A few counts support this clonotype. The chain recombines TRBV29-1 with TRBJ2-5; D gene ambiguous. The CDR3 totals 12 residues. The V gene lost 3 bases and the J gene lost 1 base, with 6 bases spanning the gap. Germline V gene sequence: CDR1 SQVTM, CDR2 ANQGSEA. CDR3 sequence reads: CSVDPGQETQYF. CDR3 sequence (DNA): TGCAGCGTTGATCCGGGCCAAGAGACCCAGTACTTC.